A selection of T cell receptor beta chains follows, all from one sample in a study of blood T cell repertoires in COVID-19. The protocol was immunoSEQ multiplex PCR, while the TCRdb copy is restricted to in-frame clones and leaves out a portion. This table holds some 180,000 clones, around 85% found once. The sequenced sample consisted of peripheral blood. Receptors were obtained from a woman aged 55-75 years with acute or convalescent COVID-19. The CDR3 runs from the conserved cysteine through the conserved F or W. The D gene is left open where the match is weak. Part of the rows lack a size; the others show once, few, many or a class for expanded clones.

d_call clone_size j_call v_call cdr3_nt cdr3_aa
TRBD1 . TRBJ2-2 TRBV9 TGTGCCAGCAGCGCGTTGGGGACAGGGGGTCCCGGGGAGCTGTTTTTT CASSALGTGGPGELFF
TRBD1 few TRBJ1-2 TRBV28 TGTGCCAGCAGAGAGAGAGGGGGCGTCAACTATGGCTACACCTTC CASRERGGVNYGYTF
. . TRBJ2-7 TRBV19 TGTGCCAGTAGTATACATCTTGGAGAGGCAGCATGGGAGCAGTACTTC CASSIHLGEAAWEQYF
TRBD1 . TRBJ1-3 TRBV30 TGTGCCTGGAGTGCTCAGACAGGGTACACCTCTGGAAACACCATATATTTT CAWSAQTGYTSGNTIYF
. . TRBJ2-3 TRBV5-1 TGCGCCAGCAGCTTGGCACCCCCTGCCGGTACGCAGTATTTT CASSLAPPAGTQYF
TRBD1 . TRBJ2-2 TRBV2 TGTGCCAGCAGTGTCCCCTTCGGCCGACAGGGGTACACCGGGGAGCTGTTTTTT CASSVPFGRQGYTGELFF
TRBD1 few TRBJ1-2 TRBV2 TGTGCCAGCAGTGTGGAGGGACAGCTTTACTATGGCTACACCTTC CASSVEGQLYYGYTF
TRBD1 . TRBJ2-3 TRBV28 TGTGCCAGCGGGACAGGGTTCACAGATACGCAGTATTTT CASGTGFTDTQYF
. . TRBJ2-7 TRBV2 TGTGCCAGCAGCGACTCGGGCTACGAGCAGTACTTC CASSDSGYEQYF
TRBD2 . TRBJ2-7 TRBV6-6 TGTGCCACCCGGAGACAGCGGGAGATCTACGAGCAGTACTTC CATRRQREIYEQYF
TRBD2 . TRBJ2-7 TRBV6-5 TGTGCCAGCAGTTATCTAGCGGAGGGGTCCTACGAGCAGTACTTC CASSYLAEGSYEQYF
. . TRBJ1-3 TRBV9 TGTGCCAGCAGCGTAGCTACCGGGAGAGACACCATATATTTT CASSVATGRDTIYF
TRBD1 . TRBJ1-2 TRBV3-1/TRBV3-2 TGTGCCAGCAGCCAAGAACGGACAGGGATCTTCTATGGCTACACCTTC CASSQERTGIFYGYTF
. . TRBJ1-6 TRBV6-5 TGTGCCAGCAAAGAGGGACTCTCTCCGAGGTCACCCCTCCACTTT CASKEGLSPRSPLHF
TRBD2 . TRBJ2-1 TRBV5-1 TGCGCCAGCAGCCCTTACGAAGCGGGAACCGGCTCCTACAATGAGCAGTTCTTC CASSPYEAGTGSYNEQFF
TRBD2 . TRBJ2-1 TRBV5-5 TGTGCCAGCAGCTGGGGAGCGGGAGGAGCCAATGAGCAGTTCTTC CASSWGAGGANEQFF
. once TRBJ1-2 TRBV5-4 TGTGCCAGCAGCTTGATAGGCAGGTCGGATGGCTACACCTTC CASSLIGRSDGYTF
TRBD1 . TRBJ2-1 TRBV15 TGTGCCACCAGCAGAGAACAGGGGTGGAATGAGCAGTTCTTC CATSREQGWNEQFF
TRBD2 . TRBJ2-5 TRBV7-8 TGTGCCAGCAGCCGAGCGGGAGTCCAAGAGACCCAGTACTTC CASSRAGVQETQYF
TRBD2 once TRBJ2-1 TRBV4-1 TGCGCCAGCACTAGCGGACCCTACAATGAGCAGTTCTTC CASTSGPYNEQFF
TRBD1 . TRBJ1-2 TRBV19 TGTGCCAGTAGACCCTGGGGACAGGGGGCTGACTATGGCTACACCTTC CASRPWGQGADYGYTF
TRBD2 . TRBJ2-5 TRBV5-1 TGCGCCAGCAGCTTGGAGGCTAGCGGTCAAGAGACCCAGTACTTC CASSLEASGQETQYF